This T cell receptor (beta chain) was identified during a study of T cell responses to AZD1222 COVID-19 vaccine. Overall study: Second-dose timings of about 4 or about 12 weeks were pooled.

V shed 8 bases and J shed 5 bases, with 17 bases lying between them. The CDR3 runs to 13 residues. Germline V gives CDR1 GTSNPN, CDR2 SVGIG (reference sequence). Regarding the study as a whole: There were mostly white British donors and more females than males, and clonal diversity was possibly underestimated. In all cases, repertoires were sampled only after the peak T cell response. Regions 160-218 and 743-854 dominated among vaccine-associated CD4 TCRs spanning spike.

Note on this clone: What it recognizes is unknown.

Measured with immunoSEQ multiplex PCR; TCRdb has only the in-frame clones, and not every one. The table lists some 130,000 clones, 85% to 95% of them singletons. This sequence originates from an adult in good health. Here the sequenced sample was peripheral blood, taken on day 0 of AZD1222 vaccination. This sequence joins TRBV30 and TRBJ2-3; D possibly corresponds to TRBD2 (7 bases). Here the CDR3 reads CAGGGEPGDTQYF. The CDR3 DNA is TGTGCCGGAGGGGGGGAGCCCGGAGATACGCAGTATTTT. Full variable domain (remainder filled in from reference TRBV30 and TRBJ2-3): SQTIHQWPATLVQPVGSPLSLECTVEGTSNPNLYWYRQAAGRGLQLLFYSVGIGQISSEVPQNLSASRPQDRQFILSSKKLLLSDSGFYLCAGGGEPGDTQYFGPGTRLTVL.